The 21 T cell receptor beta chains listed next were all sequenced from one sample in a study of PD-1 blockade in classical Hodgkin lymphoma (dated by TCRdb to 2018 to 2021). The sample's time point, from its label and the paper: cycle 2 day 1 (C2D1) of nivolumab. Relapse after autologous stem cell transplantation had occurred in all trial patients, and cohorts A, B and C were distinguished by prior brentuximab vedotin exposure. The protocol used for the library was the immunoSEQ multiplex PCR assay. As stored in TCRdb, this immuneACCESS dataset retains in-frame rearrangements with V and J assigned. A fraction of the clones does not appear; measured against another copy, unresolved V genes explain less than half of the discrepancy, and the remainder lacks a known reason. Present in this sample are 9,500 to 13,000 clones, roughly four fifths of which were seen just once. Approximately 5% of the sample belongs to the ten largest clones.

The input for sequencing was peripheral blood mononuclear cells (PBMCs), taken before the second cycle of nivolumab. Receptors originate from a human donor with classical Hodgkin lymphoma.

The rearrangement joins TRBV7-3 to TRBJ2-2; no reliable D call. The CDR3 has 16 residues. Germline assignment: CDR1 SGHTA and CDR2 FQGTGA. Trimming stripped 2 bases from V and 2 bases from J, with 12 bases between. The CDR3 coding sequence is TGTGCCAGCAGCTTACCATACCGGGCTAACACCGGGGAGCTGTTTTTT. This sequence encodes CASSLPYRANTGELFF.

This chain uses TRBV7-6 with TRBJ2-7, with D unclear. CDR1 is SGHVS, CDR2 FNYEAQ, per germline. The CDR3 consists of 12 residues. V shed 7 bases and J shed 9 bases, with 16 bases lying between them. CDR3 loop: CASTQDRLGQYF. DNA for the CDR3: TGTGCCAGCACCCAGGACCGGTTAGGGCAGTACTTC.

CDR3 loop: CSVAHIEQFF. The CDR3 DNA sequence: TGCAGCGTGGCCCACATCGAGCAGTTCTTC. The chain recombines TRBV29-1 with TRBJ2-1; D gene ambiguous. In germline, CDR1 is SQVTM, CDR2 ANQGSEA. The CDR3 runs to 10 residues. V was pared by 6 bases and J by 10 bases, with 10 bases between.

The chain couples TRBV13 to TRBJ1-4, with 8 nucleotides matching TRBD1. V lost 6 bases to trimming and J lost 8 bases; unmatched junction nucleotides: 5. The CDR3 has 13 amino acids. Germline CDR1 reads PRHDT; CDR2 reads FYEKMQ (reference sequence). The CDR3 bases are TGTGCCAGCAGTAACCACAGGGGGGAAAAACTGTTTTTT. This translates into CASSNHRGEKLFF.

The chain has TRBV10-3 and TRBJ2-6; D gene unclear. CDR1 ENHRY and CDR2 SYGVKD come from the germline V gene. The CDR3 contains 16 residues. The V gene lost 8 bases and the J gene lost 3 bases, with 17 bases spanning the gap. The CDR3 sequence is CAIGEGPPNGANVLTF. The CDR3 DNA sequence: TGTGCCATCGGCGAAGGGCCGCCAAATGGGGCCAACGTCCTGACTTTC.

In this sample, this clone turned up once. V is TRBV4-2 and J is TRBJ2-7, with D unclear. Germline lookup yields CDR1 LGHNA and CDR2 YNFKEQ. V lost 0 bases and J 7 bases, leaving 7 bases between the germline ends. The CDR3 runs to 12 residues. The CDR3 spells CASSQDDGEQYF. The CDR3 DNA reads TGTGCCAGCAGCCAAGACGATGGAGAGCAGTACTTC.

This chain uses TRBV18 with TRBJ1-2; a weak D match, TRBD1 (5 bases). CDR1 KGHSH and CDR2 LQKENI come from the germline V gene. The CDR3 sequence is 17 residues long. Trimming pared 3 bases from V and 2 bases from J, leaving 19 bases between. CDR3 in DNA: TGTGCCAGCTCACCGACCTCGTGGGGGAATCCAAACTATGGCTACACCTTC. Translation gives CASSPTSWGNPNYGYTF.

Sample share makes this clone medium-sized. The chain joins TRBV9 to TRBJ2-5; no clear D gene. This CDR3 is built from 17 residues. Per germline, CDR1 SGDLS and CDR2 YYNGEE. V gave up 0 bases and J gave up 2 bases, with 17 bases separating them. CDR3 sequence: CASSVGGIGWDQETQYF. The CDR3 coding sequence is TGTGCCAGCAGCGTAGGGGGAATCGGGTGGGATCAAGAGACCCAGTACTTC.

The chain has TRBV18 and TRBJ2-5; possibly TRBD1 or TRBD2 for D (5 bases each). The V gene lost 8 bases and the J gene lost 4 bases, with 11 bases spanning the gap. The CDR3 runs to 12 residues. Looked up from germline, CDR1 is KGHSH and CDR2 is LQKENI. The CDR3 DNA follows: TGTGCCAGCACAAGGGACCTAGAGACCCAGTACTTC. Residues: CASTRDLETQYF.

The CDR3 region has the DNA TGTGCCAGTAGTCCGACACCGGCCGAAAATTCACCCCTCCACTTT. Translation gives CASSPTPAENSPLHF. The rearrangement uses TRBV19 and TRBJ1-6, with unresolved D. The V and J ends lost 5 bases and 7 bases respectively, with 15 bases between them. CDR1 is LNHDA and CDR2 is SQIVND in the germline V gene (reference sequence). CDR3 size: 15 residues.

This clone came up once. This rearrangement joins TRBV27 to TRBJ2-3; 7 bases fit TRBD2. Trimming at V came to 6 bases and at J to 5 bases, leaving 5 bases not matched to a gene. The V gene's germline CDR1 is MNHEY and CDR2 SMNVEV (reference sequence). The CDR3 is 13 residues long. The CDR3 DNA is TGTGCCAGCAGCCCCGGGGGGAGAGATACGCAGTATTTT. Its translation is CASSPGGRDTQYF.

The J gene is TRBJ1-4, the V gene TRBV7-2; TRBD1 might be the D (6 bases). CDR1 is SGHTA, CDR2 FQGNSA, per germline. The CDR3 is made up of 16 amino acids. The ends were cut back, 3 bases at V and 3 bases at J, with 14 bases in the middle. The CDR3 is CASSFRSGTPNEKLFF. DNA of the CDR3: TGTGCCAGCAGCTTCCGTTCCGGGACACCTAATGAAAAACTGTTTTTT.

The chain has TRBV27 and TRBJ2-2; D remains ambiguous. V was clipped by 5 bases and J by 6 bases, with 7 bases between them. CDR3 length: 12 amino acids. Germline values: CDR1 MNHEY, CDR2 SMNVEV (reference sequence). The DNA for the CDR3 is TGTGCCAGCAGTCCAGTCTCCGGGGAGCTGTTTTTT. Translating it yields CASSPVSGELFF.

V and J are TRBV27 and TRBJ1-4, with D perhaps TRBD1 (5 bases). This CDR3 spans 14 amino acids. V was cut by 4 bases and J by 3 bases, with 9 bases left in between. Germline CDR1 MNHEY, CDR2 SMNVEV (reference sequence). CDR3 amino acids: CASSWGRPNEKLFF. Written as DNA, the CDR3 is TGTGCCAGCAGTTGGGGACGGCCTAATGAAAAACTGTTTTTT.

The V call is TRBV5-1, the J call TRBJ1-2, with D tentatively TRBD1 (5 bases). The germline CDR1 and CDR2 sequences are SGHRS and YFSETQ. Trimming took off 4 bases at V and 3 bases at J, with 10 bases between the two ends. This CDR3 has 13 residues. The CDR3 sequence is CASSDPRDYGYTF. The DNA of the CDR3 is TGCGCCAGCAGCGACCCCAGGGACTATGGCTACACCTTC.

This clone was observed once. This chain uses TRBV18 with TRBJ1-2, with no clear D. V was shortened by 3 bases and J by 6 bases, with 20 bases between the two germline ends. Germline V gene lookup returns CDR1 KGHSH and CDR2 LQKENI. This CDR3 has 16 amino acids. The CDR3 loop reads CASSPLPGSEGDGYTF. The DNA for the CDR3 is TGTGCCAGCTCACCTTTACCGGGATCCGAGGGCGATGGCTACACCTTC.

CDR3 in DNA: TGTGCCAGCAGTTTGGGGAGAAGTGAATCCTACAATGAGCAGTTCTTC. Translating gives CASSLGRSESYNEQFF. The V call is TRBV27, the J call TRBJ2-1; D might be TRBD2 (5 bases). Trimming shortened V by 3 bases and J by 1 base, and 13 bases separated the two germline ends. The CDR3 sequence is 16 residues long. The germline CDR1 and CDR2 sequences are MNHEY and SMNVEV (reference sequence).

V is TRBV5-1 and J is TRBJ2-3; the match to TRBD2 covers 9 bases. The CDR3 is 16 residues long. Germline trimming cut 4 bases from V and 2 bases from J; bases unmatched to any gene: 8. Germline CDR1 reads SGHRS; CDR2 reads YFSETQ. CDR3 region: CASSPVSSGITDTQYF. In DNA form, the CDR3 reads TGCGCCAGCAGCCCTGTTTCTAGCGGGATCACAGATACGCAGTATTTT.

This rearrangement joins TRBV28 to TRBJ2-7; 11 bases agree with TRBD1. This CDR3 spans 14 amino acids. Germline lookup yields CDR1 MDHEN and CDR2 SYDVKM. J lost 6 bases, V lost 6 bases, and 7 bases had no gene match. CDR3 DNA sequence: TGTGCCAGCAGCCCTGGACAGGGGGCTCCCGAGCAGTACTTC. Protein sequence: CASSPGQGAPEQYF. The full variable domain, in which reference TRBV28 and TRBJ2-7 provide the parts outside the CDR3, is DVKVTQSSRYLVKRTGEKVFLECVQDMDHENMFWYRQDPGLGLRLIYFSYDVKMKEKGDIPEGYSVSREKKERFSLILESASTNQTSMYLCASSPGQGAPEQYFGPGTRLTVT.

The chain employs TRBV9 and TRBJ2-5, with a weak D call TRBD1 (6 bases). V was shortened by 4 bases and J by 5 bases, with 18 bases between the two germline ends. This CDR3 contains 15 residues. The germline gives CDR1 SGDLS, CDR2 YYNGEE. CDR3 protein: CASSQTGTPTETQYF. The DNA of the CDR3 is TGTGCCAGCAGCCAAACCGGGACACCCACCGAGACCCAGTACTTC.

The chain combines TRBV5-4 with TRBJ2-7, with 8 nucleotides matching TRBD1. Germline lookup yields CDR1 SGHNT and CDR2 YYREEE (reference sequence). The CDR3 covers 16 residues. After removal of 4 bases from V and 2 bases from J, the junction contained 11 bases not matched to a gene. CDR3 nucleotide sequence: TGTGCCAGCAGCCTCCTAGGGGACAGGATGACCTACGAGCAGTACTTC. Protein: CASSLLGDRMTYEQYF.